This T cell receptor (beta chain) was captured in a study of blood T cells in healthy people across ages. Each sample yielded at least 6 million isolated PBMCs. Study-wide points: There were more naive CD4+ cells and higher diversity in long-lived donors than in aged donors.

V lost 3 bases to trimming and J lost 3 bases; unmatched junction nucleotides: 7. This CDR3 region has 16 residues. Per the germline V gene, CDR1 is SGDLS and CDR2 is YYNGEE. Of note for this clonotype: Its target is unknown.

Next came a second PCR, run for roughly 6 to 11 cycles, which used a sample-barcoded 5' primer along with a J-beta primer mix. Each CDR3 protein is one row after TCRdb ran MiXCR on the 5' RACE reads. The table records 730,000 or so distinct CDR3 sequences, more than 40% of them present only once. The clonotype comes from an older woman in good health. J is TRBJ2-3 and V is TRBV9; 10 bases are shared with TRBD2. What was sequenced was blood. The CDR3 sequence is CASSALAGDGTDTQYF. CDR3 nucleotide sequence: TGTGCCAGCAGCGCCCTAGCGGGAGACGGGACAGATACGCAGTATTTT.